Sequencing of this T cell receptor beta chain was carried out in a study of cytomegalovirus exposure and HLA in healthy donors. At the level of the study: Findings of an earlier analysis included around 120 million unique TCR beta sequences from 180 million or so T cells.

It was with 60 Vbeta and 13 Jbeta primers that the PCR ran. TCRdb keeps only in-frame clones here, not all; method: immunoSEQ multiplex PCR. The repertoire holds under 65,000 clones, with over 70% as singletons. To note about this clone: Its antigen is unknown. One junction end does not reproduce the germline sequence, and a read error may be involved.

Study results and caveats: Previously analyzed data showed that most TCR beta V segments were productive at a frequency of about 87% or about 30%.

Per the germline V gene, CDR1 is MRHNA and CDR2 is SNTAGT. This CDR3 is built from 15 residues. Source material: PBMCs. This receptor was obtained from a man aged 25-45 years in good health and CMV-seropositive. The chain links TRBV6-4 to TRBJ2-3, with a tentative D call TRBD1 (5 bases). For the CDR3, the DNA is TGTGCCAACAGTGCCCAGGGTATGAAGCGAGATACGCAGTATTTT. Protein sequence: CANSAQGMKRDTQYF.